This T cell receptor beta chain came from a study of blood T cell repertoires in COVID-19. Study background: Material from acute and convalescent COVID-19 was sourced from the United States, Italy and Spain. PBMCs, B-cell-depleted T cells, or T cells were the source of the cDNA or gDNA that made up the material.

This CDR3 region has 15 residues. V was shortened by 3 bases and J by 0 bases, with 10 bases between the two germline ends. The germline gives CDR1 SGHAT, CDR2 FQNNGV. In the source study's methods: Nucleated cell number was recorded as an estimate derived from reference gene primer amplification. Some clones are missing from TCRdb's copy, which holds only in-frame ones; the method was immunoSEQ multiplex PCR. V, J and clone size are those of that table, while D and trimming were read from the DNA. The table shows under 200,000 clones, with about 90% occurring only once. The specimen sequenced was peripheral blood. This TCR was recovered from a young man with active or convalescent COVID-19. The V and J genes are TRBV11-2 and TRBJ2-3; a possible D gene is TRBD2 (6 bases). The CDR3 DNA reads as TGTGCCAGCAGCTTGGAGGGGTCTAGCACAGATACGCAGTATTTT. Protein sequence: CASSLEGSSTDTQYF.